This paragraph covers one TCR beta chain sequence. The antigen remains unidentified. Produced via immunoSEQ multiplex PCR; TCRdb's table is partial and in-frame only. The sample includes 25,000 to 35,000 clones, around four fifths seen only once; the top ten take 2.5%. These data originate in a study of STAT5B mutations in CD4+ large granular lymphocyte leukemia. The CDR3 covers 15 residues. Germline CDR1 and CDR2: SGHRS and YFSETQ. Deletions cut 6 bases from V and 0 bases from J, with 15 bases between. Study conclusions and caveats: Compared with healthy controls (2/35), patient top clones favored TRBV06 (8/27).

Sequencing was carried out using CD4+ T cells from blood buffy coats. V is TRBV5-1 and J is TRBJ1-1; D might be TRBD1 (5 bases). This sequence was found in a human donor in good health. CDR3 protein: CASMRGEGMNTEAFF. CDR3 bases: TGCGCCAGCATGCGGGGGGAGGGGATGAACACTGAAGCTTTCTTT.